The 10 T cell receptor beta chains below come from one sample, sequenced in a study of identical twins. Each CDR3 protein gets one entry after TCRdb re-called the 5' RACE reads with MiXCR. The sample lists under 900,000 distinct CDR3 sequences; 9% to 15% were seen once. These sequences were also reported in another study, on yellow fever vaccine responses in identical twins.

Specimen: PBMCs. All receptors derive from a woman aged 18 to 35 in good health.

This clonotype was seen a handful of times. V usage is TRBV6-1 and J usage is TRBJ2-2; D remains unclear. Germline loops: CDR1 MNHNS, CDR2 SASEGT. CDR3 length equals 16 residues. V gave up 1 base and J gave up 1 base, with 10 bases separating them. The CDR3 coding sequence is TGTGCCAGCAGTGAAGGTTGGCAGGAGAACACCGGGGAGCTGTTTTTT. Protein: CASSEGWQENTGELFF.

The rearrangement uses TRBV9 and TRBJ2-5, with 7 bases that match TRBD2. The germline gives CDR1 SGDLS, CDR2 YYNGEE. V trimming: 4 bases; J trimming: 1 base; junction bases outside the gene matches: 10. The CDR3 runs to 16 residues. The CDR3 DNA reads TGTGCCAGCAGCCCCAGACTAGCCGACCCCCAAGAGACCCAGTACTTC. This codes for CASSPRLADPQETQYF.

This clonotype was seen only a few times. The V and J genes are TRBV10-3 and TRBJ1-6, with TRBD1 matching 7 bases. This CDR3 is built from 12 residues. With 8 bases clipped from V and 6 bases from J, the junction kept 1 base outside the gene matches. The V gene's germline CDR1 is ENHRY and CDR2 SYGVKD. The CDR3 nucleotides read TGTGCCATCGGGGACAGTAATTCACCCCTCCACTTT. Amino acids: CAIGDSNSPLHF.

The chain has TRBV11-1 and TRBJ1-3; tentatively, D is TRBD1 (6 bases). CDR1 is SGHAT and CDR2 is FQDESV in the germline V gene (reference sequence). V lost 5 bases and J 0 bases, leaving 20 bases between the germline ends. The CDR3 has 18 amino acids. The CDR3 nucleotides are TGTGCCAGCAGCCTCAGAACCGGGACAACAAACTCTGGAAACACCATATATTTT. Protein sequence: CASSLRTGTTNSGNTIYF. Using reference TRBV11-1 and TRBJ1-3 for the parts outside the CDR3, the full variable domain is EAEVAQSPRYKITEKSQAVAFWCDPISGHATLYWYRQILGQGPELLVQFQDESVVDDSQLPKDRFSAERLKGVDSTLKIQPAELGDSAMYLCASSLRTGTTNSGNTIYFGEGSWLTVV.

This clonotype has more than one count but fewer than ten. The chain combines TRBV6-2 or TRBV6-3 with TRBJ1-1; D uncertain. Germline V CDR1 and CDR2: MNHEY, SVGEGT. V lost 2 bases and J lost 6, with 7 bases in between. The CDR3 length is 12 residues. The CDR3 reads CASSYMGAEAFF. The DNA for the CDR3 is TGTGCCAGCAGTTACATGGGAGCTGAAGCTTTCTTT.

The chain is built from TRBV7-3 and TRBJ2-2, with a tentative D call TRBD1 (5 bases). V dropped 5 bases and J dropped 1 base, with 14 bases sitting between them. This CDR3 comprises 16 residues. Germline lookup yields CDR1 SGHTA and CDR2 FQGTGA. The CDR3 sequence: CASSRTRAGNTGELFF. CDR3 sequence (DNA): TGTGCCAGCAGCCGCACCAGGGCAGGGAACACCGGGGAGCTGTTTTTT.

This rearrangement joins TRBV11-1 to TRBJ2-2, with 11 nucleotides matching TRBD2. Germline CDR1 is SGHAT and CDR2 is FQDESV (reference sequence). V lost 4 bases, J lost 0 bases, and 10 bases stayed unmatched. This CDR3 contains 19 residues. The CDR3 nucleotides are TGTGCCAGCAGCTCCCCCCTGGCTAGCGGGGGGTCGAACACCGGGGAGCTGTTTTTT. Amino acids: CASSSPLASGGSNTGELFF.

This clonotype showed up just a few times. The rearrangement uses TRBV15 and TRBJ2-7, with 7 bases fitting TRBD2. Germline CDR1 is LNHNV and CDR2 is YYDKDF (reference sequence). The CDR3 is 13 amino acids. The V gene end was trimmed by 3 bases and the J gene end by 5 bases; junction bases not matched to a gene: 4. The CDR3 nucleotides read TGTGCCACCAGCAGGGGCGGGGGAAACGAGCAGTACTTC. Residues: CATSRGGGNEQYF. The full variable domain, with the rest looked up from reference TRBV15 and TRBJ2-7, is DAMVIQNPRYQVTQFGKPVTLSCSQTLNHNVMYWYQQKSSQAPKLLFHYYDKDFNNEADTPDNFQSRRPNTSFCFLDIRSPGLGDTAMYLCATSRGGGNEQYFGPGTRLTVT.

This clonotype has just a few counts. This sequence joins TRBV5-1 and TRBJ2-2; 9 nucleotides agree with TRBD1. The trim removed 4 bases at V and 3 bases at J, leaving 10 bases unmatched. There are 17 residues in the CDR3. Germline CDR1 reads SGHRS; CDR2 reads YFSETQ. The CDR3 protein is CASSASRDRADTGELFF. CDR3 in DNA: TGCGCCAGCAGCGCTTCCCGGGACAGGGCTGACACCGGGGAGCTGTTTTTT.

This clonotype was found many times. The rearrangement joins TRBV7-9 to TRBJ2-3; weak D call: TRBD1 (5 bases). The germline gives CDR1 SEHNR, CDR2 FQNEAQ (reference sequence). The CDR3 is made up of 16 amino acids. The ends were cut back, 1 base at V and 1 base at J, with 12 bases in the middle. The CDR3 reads CASSLDPGQGTDTQYF. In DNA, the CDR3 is TGTGCCAGCAGCTTAGATCCAGGGCAGGGCACAGATACGCAGTATTTT.